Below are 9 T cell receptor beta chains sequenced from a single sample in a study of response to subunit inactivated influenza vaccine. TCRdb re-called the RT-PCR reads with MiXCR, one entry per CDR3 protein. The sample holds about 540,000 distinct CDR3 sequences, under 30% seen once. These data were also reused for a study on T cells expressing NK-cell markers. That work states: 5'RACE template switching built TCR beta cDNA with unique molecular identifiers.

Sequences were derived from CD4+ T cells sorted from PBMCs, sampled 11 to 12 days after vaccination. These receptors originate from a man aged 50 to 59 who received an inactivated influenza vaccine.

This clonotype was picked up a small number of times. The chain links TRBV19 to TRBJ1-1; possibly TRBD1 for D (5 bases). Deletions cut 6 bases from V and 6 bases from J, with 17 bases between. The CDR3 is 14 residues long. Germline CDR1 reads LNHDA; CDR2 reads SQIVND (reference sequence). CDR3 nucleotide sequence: TGTGCCAGTAGCAAGTCCCCGTGGGACGCTGAAGCTTTCTTT. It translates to CASSKSPWDAEAFF.

The chain's CDR3 is CASSPTGLGSNQPQHF. The CDR3 DNA reads TGTGCCAGCAGTCCCACGGGCCTAGGAAGCAATCAGCCCCAGCATTTT. V is TRBV12-3 or TRBV12-4 and J is TRBJ1-5; no reliable D call. V lost 5 bases and J 1 base, leaving 15 bases between the germline ends. CDR3 length equals 16 residues.

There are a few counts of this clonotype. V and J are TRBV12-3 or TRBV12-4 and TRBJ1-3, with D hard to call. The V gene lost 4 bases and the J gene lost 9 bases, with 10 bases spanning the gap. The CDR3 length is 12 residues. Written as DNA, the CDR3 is TGTGCCAGCAGTTCCACCAGCGGCACCATATATTTT. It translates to CASSSTSGTIYF.

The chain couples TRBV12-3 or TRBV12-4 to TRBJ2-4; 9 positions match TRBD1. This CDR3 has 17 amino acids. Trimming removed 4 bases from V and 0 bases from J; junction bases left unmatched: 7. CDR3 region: CASSSMGTGLAKNIQYF. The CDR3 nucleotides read TGTGCCAGCAGTTCGATGGGGACAGGGTTAGCCAAAAACATTCAGTACTTC.

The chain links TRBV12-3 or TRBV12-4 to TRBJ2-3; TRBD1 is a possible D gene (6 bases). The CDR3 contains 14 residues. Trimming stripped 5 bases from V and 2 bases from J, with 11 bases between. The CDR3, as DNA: TGTGCCAGCAGTACCGGGACAAACACAGATACGCAGTATTTT. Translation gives CASSTGTNTDTQYF.

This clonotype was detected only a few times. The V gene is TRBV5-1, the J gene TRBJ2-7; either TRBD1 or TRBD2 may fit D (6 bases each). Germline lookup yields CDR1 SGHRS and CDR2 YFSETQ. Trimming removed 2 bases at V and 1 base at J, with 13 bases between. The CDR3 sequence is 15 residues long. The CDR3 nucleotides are TGCGCCAGCAGCTTAATCGGGGGCGGTTCCTACGAGCAGTACTTC. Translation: CASSLIGGGSYEQYF. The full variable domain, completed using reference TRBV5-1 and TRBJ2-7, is KAGVTQTPRYLIKTRGQQVTLSCSPISGHRSVSWYQQTPGQGLQFLFEYFSETQRNKGNFPGRFSGRQFSNSRSEMNVSTLELGDSALYLCASSLIGGGSYEQYFGPGTRLTVT.

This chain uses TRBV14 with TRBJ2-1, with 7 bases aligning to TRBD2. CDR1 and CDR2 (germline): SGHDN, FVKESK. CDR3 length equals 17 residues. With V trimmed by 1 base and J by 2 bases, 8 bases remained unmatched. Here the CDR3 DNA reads TGTGCCAGCAGCCAAGGGACGGGACGGGGGGCCTACAATGAGCAGTTCTTC. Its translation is CASSQGTGRGAYNEQFF.

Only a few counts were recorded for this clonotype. Here the CDR3 reads CASSRDRGREKLFF. The DNA for the CDR3 is TGTGCCAGCAGCCGGGACAGGGGGCGAGAAAAACTGTTTTTT. The gene calls are TRBV9 and TRBJ1-4, with 12 bases lining up with TRBD1. CDR1 SGDLS and CDR2 YYNGEE come from the germline V gene. V dropped 4 bases and J dropped 8; count of bases not matched to a gene: 3. The CDR3 runs to 14 residues.

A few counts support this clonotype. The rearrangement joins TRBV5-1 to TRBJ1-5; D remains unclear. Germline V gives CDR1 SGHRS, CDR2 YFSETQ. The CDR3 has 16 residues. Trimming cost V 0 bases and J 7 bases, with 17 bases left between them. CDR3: CASSLGPIGGSQPQHF. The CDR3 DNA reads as TGCGCCAGCAGCTTGGGTCCCATCGGTGGGAGCCAGCCCCAGCATTTT.